This T cell receptor (beta chain) was profiled in a study of regulatory T cells in long-lasting Graves disease. Study results and limitations: Examination was confined to peripheral blood, excluding thyroid tissue. Newly diagnosed disease favored TRBV20-1 and TRBJ2-1 over persistent disease.

This clonotype was picked up many times. Its matching antigen is unknown. The time point here: newly diagnosed GD, antithyroid drugs for less than 3 months. RNA from PBMCs was the source of the TCR library. Germline V gene data show CDR1 as MNHNS and CDR2 as SASEGT. The V end lost 6 bases, the J end lost 7 bases, and 12 bases lay between the germline ends. This CDR3 has 12 residues. For TCR beta, libraries came from iRepertoire HTBI primers and Arm-PCR of CDR3 regions. Original analysis: Throughout the samples, researchers identified roughly 60 TRBV and some 13 TRBJ segments. TCRdb called the multiplex PCR reads again in MiXCR, with one record for every CDR3 protein. Clone size and V and J calls follow TCRdb, not the original study. The table has under 450,000 distinct CDR3 sequences, roughly 17% seen once. This sample also appeared in a second study, on T cells in Graves' hyperthyroidism and ophthalmopathy.

The chain uses TRBV6-1 and TRBJ1-1, with D hard to call. The TCR comes from a woman aged 18-29 years with Graves disease. The sequencing used peripheral blood mononuclear cells (PBMCs), collected at new diagnosis, from a patient treated with antithyroid drugs. CDR3 nucleotide sequence: TGTGCCAGCAGGGCAGACGGTTATGAAGCTTTCTTT. Residues: CASRADGYEAFF.